This paragraph reports one TCR beta chain. The antigen is unknown. This sample also contains other DNA sequences that code for the same CDR3. The data originate from a study of shared clonotypes between healthy human individuals. Study-wide results and limits: Among non-shared clonotypes, generation probabilities were lower than among those shared by all four donors.

CDR3 length: 13 amino acids. Germline lookup yields CDR1 MDHEN and CDR2 SYDVKM. The V end lost 2 bases, the J end lost 3 bases, and 7 bases lay between the germline ends. The genomic DNA of each subset was split evenly across several immunoSEQ plates. The data were produced by immunoSEQ multiplex PCR, yet TCRdb's version contains in-frame clones alone and is incomplete. The sample holds about 2,500,000 clones, around 94% seen once. V and J are TRBV28 and TRBJ2-5; D unresolved. Sequences were obtained from naive CD4+ T cells sorted from blood. Subset here: CD45RA+ positively selected. This TCR derives from a man aged 18 to 29 in good health. For the CDR3, the DNA is TGTGCCAGCAGTTTAGGTGGAAAAGAGACCCAGTACTTC. This translates into CASSLGGKETQYF.